A selection of T cell receptor beta chains follows, all from one sample in a study of PD-1 blockade in mismatch repair-deficient tumors. Assay: immunoSEQ multiplex PCR; the TCRdb copy retains only in-frame clones and omits some. The table lists about 110,000 clones, over 60% of them singletons. This sample comprised peripheral blood, obtained 60 weeks after starting pembrolizumab. The receptors were sampled from an adult with mismatch repair-deficient cancer. Each CDR3 is given with its conserved first and last residue. Each record gives: CDR3 protein, V gene, J gene.

CDR3aa: CASSIAGGPENIQYF
v_gene: TRBV19
j_gene: TRBJ2-4

CDR3aa: CASSLKPSGAEQYF
v_gene: TRBV7-2
j_gene: TRBJ2-7

CDR3aa: CASSKGGGRDEQYF
v_gene: TRBV19
j_gene: TRBJ2-7

CDR3aa: CASSIGPGNNQPQHF
v_gene: TRBV19
j_gene: TRBJ1-5

CDR3aa: CASSAGLAGYEQYF
v_gene: TRBV7-9
j_gene: TRBJ2-7

CDR3aa: CASSLVGPVIAFF
v_gene: TRBV28
j_gene: TRBJ1-1

CDR3aa: CAWSFGGSYGYTF
v_gene: TRBV30
j_gene: TRBJ1-2

CDR3aa: CASSYGQGASYEQYF
v_gene: TRBV9
j_gene: TRBJ2-7

CDR3aa: CASSELGNTEAFF
v_gene: TRBV2
j_gene: TRBJ1-1

CDR3aa: CAWEREGLNEQFF
v_gene: TRBV30
j_gene: TRBJ2-1

CDR3aa: CASSPSRLGGSQPQHF
v_gene: TRBV28
j_gene: TRBJ1-5

CDR3aa: CASSLADRYNEQFF
v_gene: TRBV11-3
j_gene: TRBJ2-1

CDR3aa: CASSVEWAGSYNEQFF
v_gene: TRBV9
j_gene: TRBJ2-1